The subject of this entry is one T cell receptor beta chain. The data belong to a study of blood T cell repertoires in COVID-19. Study summary: COVID-19 samples, acute and convalescent, were from the United States, Italy and Spain. T cells, B-cell-depleted T cells, or PBMCs provided the cDNA or gDNA that served as material.

As originally analysed: It was from reference gene primer amplification that nucleated cell counts were estimated. TCRdb's table, derived via immunoSEQ multiplex PCR, lists solely in-frame clones and lacks some. The V and J calls and the clone size are those of that table, but D and trimming were determined from the DNA. The sample contains under 300,000 clones, 70% to 90% of which appear only once. V was cut by 4 bases and J by 5 bases, with 12 bases left in between. The CDR3 covers 14 residues. Germline loops: CDR1 SNHLY, CDR2 FYNNEI. Sequenced material: peripheral blood. The receptor comes from a woman in her 70s with acute or convalescent COVID-19. This chain connects TRBV2 to TRBJ1-5, with a tentative D call TRBD1 (5 bases). Here the CDR3 reads CASSVLGGDQPQHF. In DNA form, the CDR3 reads TGTGCCAGCAGTGTGTTGGGGGGAGATCAGCCCCAGCATTTT. The complete variable domain, with remaining parts taken from reference TRBV2 and TRBJ1-5, reads EPEVTQTPSHQVTQMGQEVILRCVPISNHLYFYWYRQILGQKVEFLVSFYNNEISEKSEIFDDQFSVERPDGSNFTLKIRSTKLEDSAMYFCASSVLGGDQPQHFGDGTRLSIL.